This TCR beta chain appears in the sequencing data of a study of beta chain features in type 1 diabetes. General study points: Type 1 diabetes patients had VDJ junctions that carried fewer insertions and more deletions. People with Type 1 diabetes carried modestly yet significantly shorter TCRB CDR3s in all four CD4+ subsets. TCRB repertoires of naive, central memory and Treg cells appeared more similar among patients than among healthy donors.

All of the isolated RNA was reverse transcribed, so expressed TCRB transcripts were sequenced. Produced via immunoSEQ multiplex PCR; TCRdb's table is partial and in-frame only. The sample has under 300,000 clones; 7.5% to 9.5% are singletons. Between the trimmed V and J ends, which lost 4 bases and 6 bases, there was a span of 10 bases. Germline V gene sequence: CDR1 SGHNT, CDR2 YYREEE (reference sequence). The CDR3 has 12 residues. Ten or more counts support this clone. Its antigen remains unknown. In all sorted populations, purity surpassed 95%. The V call is TRBV5-4, the J call TRBJ1-2, with D possibly TRBD1 on 5 matching bases. The sample consisted of central memory CD4+ T cells from blood. This sequence was found in a woman under 30 in good health. CDR3 bases: TGTGCCAGCAGCCGCTGGGGGGATGGCTACACCTTC. Amino acids: CASSRWGDGYTF.